This T cell receptor (beta chain) was recovered during a study of T-cell reconstitution after alpha-beta-depleted transplantation in children. Broader study findings: The authors attributed T-cell counts and diversity one year after transplant mostly to newly produced T cells.

Worth noting for this clonotype: Its specificity is not known.

Unique molecular identifiers were incorporated when the TCRbeta library was constructed. TCRdb called the PCR reads again in MiXCR, with one record for every CDR3 protein. Of 70,000 or so distinct CDR3 sequences listed, 9.5% to 13% are singletons. The CDR3 is 12 amino acids. V was pared by 6 bases and J by 1 base, with 7 bases between. Germline assignment: CDR1 SQVTM and CDR2 ANQGSEA. This specimen was PBMCs, taken before TCRalphabeta/CD19-depleted stem cell transplant. The source is a boy aged 5 to 17 with acute myeloid leukemia, due to receive a stem cell transplant. The chain employs TRBV29-1 and TRBJ1-5; unclear D gene. CDR3 sequence (DNA): TGCAGCGTAGGCTGGAGCAATCAGCCCCAGCATTTT. Translation: CSVGWSNQPQHF.